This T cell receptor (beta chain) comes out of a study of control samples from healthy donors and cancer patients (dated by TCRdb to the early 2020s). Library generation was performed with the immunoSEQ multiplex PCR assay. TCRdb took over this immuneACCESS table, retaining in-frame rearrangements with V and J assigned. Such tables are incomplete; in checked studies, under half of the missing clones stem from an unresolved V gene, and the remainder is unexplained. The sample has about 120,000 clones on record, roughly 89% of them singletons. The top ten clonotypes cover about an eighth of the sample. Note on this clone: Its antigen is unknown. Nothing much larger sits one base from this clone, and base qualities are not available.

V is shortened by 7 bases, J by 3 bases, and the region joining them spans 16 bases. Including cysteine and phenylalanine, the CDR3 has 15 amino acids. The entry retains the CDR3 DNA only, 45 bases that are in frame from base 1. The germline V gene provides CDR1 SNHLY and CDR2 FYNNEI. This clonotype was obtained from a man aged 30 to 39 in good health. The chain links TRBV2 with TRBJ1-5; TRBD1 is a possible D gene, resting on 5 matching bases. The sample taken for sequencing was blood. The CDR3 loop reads CASNLDGGINQPQHF. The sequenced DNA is TGTGCCAGCAACCTGGACGGGGGGATCAATCAGCCCCAGCATTTT. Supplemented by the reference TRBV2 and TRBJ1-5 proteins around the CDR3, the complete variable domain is EPEVTQTPSHQVTQMGQEVILRCVPISNHLYFYWYRQILGQKVEFLVSFYNNEISEKSEIFDDQFSVERPDGSNFTLKIRSTKLEDSAMYFCASNLDGGINQPQHFGDGTRLSIL.